These 6 T cell receptor beta chains originate from one sample sequenced in a study of blood T cell repertoires in COVID-19 (dated by TCRdb to the early 2020s). Libraries were made using the immunoSEQ multiplex PCR assay. Here the immuneACCESS table is served through TCRdb, limited to in-frame sequences with V and J called. Missing clones are a known gap in these copies; in checked studies unresolved V genes cover under half, and the rest lacks a known reason. The sample data list 20,000 to 25,000 clones, and 89% of these were observed just once. In total, the top ten clones hold around 25% of the sample. The specimen sequenced was peripheral blood. These receptors were obtained from a human donor with active COVID-19. The donor label of this sample is uncertain.

The chain employs TRBV5-1 and TRBJ2-5; 9 nucleotides match TRBD2. The V gene end was trimmed by 0 bases and the J gene end by 1 base; junction bases not matched to a gene: 4. The CDR3 covers 16 residues. Germline CDR1 and CDR2: SGHRS and YFSETQ. CDR3 nucleotides: TGCGCCAGCAGCTTGGGGCGGGGGGGCTCCCAAGAGACCCAGTACTTC. This encodes CASSLGRGGSQETQYF. Supplemented by reference TRBV5-1 and TRBJ2-5, the full variable domain reads KAGVTQTPRYLIKTRGQQVTLSCSPISGHRSVSWYQQTPGQGLQFLFEYFSETQRNKGNFPGRFSGRQFSNSRSEMNVSTLELGDSALYLCASSLGRGGSQETQYFGPGTRLLVL.

The J gene is TRBJ2-5, the V gene TRBV4-3; TRBD2 agrees at 8 bases. This CDR3 is 16 amino acids long. The V segment lost 0 bases and the J segment 4 bases; nucleotides outside the gene matches: 7. Germline V gene data show CDR1 as LGHNA and CDR2 as YSLEER. The CDR3 DNA sequence: TGCGCCAGCAGCCAAGATAATCTCCGGGGGGGAGAGACCCAGTACTTC. Translating gives CASSQDNLRGGETQYF.

This sequence joins TRBV7-2 and TRBJ2-7; D gene unclear. This CDR3 has 14 residues. The germline gives CDR1 SGHTA, CDR2 FQGNSA. V was clipped by 1 base and J by 1 base, with 8 bases between them. CDR3 residues: CASSLGGKSYEQYF. The CDR3 DNA reads as TGTGCCAGCAGCTTAGGCGGCAAGTCCTACGAGCAGTACTTC.

The chain links TRBV12-3 or TRBV12-4 to TRBJ2-7; TRBD1 aligns across 7 bases. V lost 3 bases and J lost 2; bases outside the gene matches: 1. The CDR3 loop spans 13 amino acids. CDR3 sequence (DNA): TGTGCCAGCAGTTTCGGGACAGCCTACGAGCAGTACTTC. It is translated as CASSFGTAYEQYF.

This chain connects TRBV9 to TRBJ1-2; a possible D gene is TRBD1 (5 bases). CDR1 is SGDLS, CDR2 YYNGEE, per germline. The CDR3 covers 15 residues. Trimming removed 3 bases from V and 6 bases from J, with 18 bases in between. DNA of the CDR3: TGTGCCAGCAGCGAGCCGGACATAGGGTTTGATGGCTACACCTTC. The encoded protein is CASSEPDIGFDGYTF.

Judged by abundance, this clone is medium-sized. The chain combines TRBV3-1 (or the pseudogene TRBV3-2) with TRBJ1-1; D may be TRBD1 (5 bases). V was pared by 3 bases and J by 7 bases, with 12 bases between. Germline CDR1 is LGHDT and CDR2 is YNNKEL (reference sequence). The CDR3 has 13 amino acids. CDR3 region: CASSQMGGGEAFF. In nucleotides, the CDR3 is TGTGCCAGCAGCCAGATGGGGGGAGGTGAAGCTTTCTTT.